These T cell receptor beta chains were read from a single sample in a study of CD8 T cells in Susac syndrome. Using its own MiXCR run on the immunoSEQ multiplex PCR reads, TCRdb lists one record per CDR3 protein. The sample contains some 160,000 distinct CDR3 sequences, roughly 96% of which appear only once. Sequenced sample: CD8+ T cells from PBMCs. These receptors originate from a human donor with multiple sclerosis. CDR3s include the opening cysteine and the closing phenylalanine or tryptophan. Each record gives: V gene, J gene, clone size, CDR3 protein. Not every row has a clone size; where given, it reads once, few, many or a size class.

V gene: TRBV2; J gene: TRBJ1-2; clone size: NA; CDR3 protein: CASRPTGAPYGYTF
V gene: TRBV20-1; J gene: TRBJ1-1; clone size: once; CDR3 protein: CSARKREDTEAFF
V gene: TRBV20-1; J gene: TRBJ2-3; clone size: NA; CDR3 protein: CSARDSNIYTQYF
V gene: TRBV13; J gene: TRBJ2-5; clone size: NA; CDR3 protein: CASSPGQGFAETQYF
V gene: TRBV3-1; J gene: TRBJ2-1; clone size: NA; CDR3 protein: CASSQGTSGGPHNEQFF
V gene: TRBV11-2; J gene: TRBJ2-3; clone size: once; CDR3 protein: CASSLGAGRGDTQYF
V gene: TRBV29-1; J gene: TRBJ2-2; clone size: NA; CDR3 protein: CSVDRGNTGELFF
V gene: TRBV28; J gene: TRBJ2-1; clone size: NA; CDR3 protein: CASSWDGRRQFF
V gene: TRBV29-1; J gene: TRBJ1-1; clone size: NA; CDR3 protein: CSVGEGMGTEAFF
V gene: TRBV28; J gene: TRBJ2-7; clone size: NA; CDR3 protein: CASSFLREGSYEQYF
V gene: TRBV9; J gene: TRBJ2-1; clone size: NA; CDR3 protein: CASSPTSSYNEQFF
V gene: TRBV7-7; J gene: TRBJ2-5; clone size: NA; CDR3 protein: CASSLGQGAQETQYF
V gene: TRBV7-3; J gene: TRBJ1-1; clone size: NA; CDR3 protein: CASSSLGPAEAFF
V gene: TRBV5-1; J gene: TRBJ2-1; clone size: NA; CDR3 protein: CASSFRGVSYNEQFF
V gene: TRBV29-1; J gene: TRBJ1-1; clone size: NA; CDR3 protein: CSVDGGVVTEAFF
V gene: TRBV24-1; J gene: TRBJ1-5; clone size: once; CDR3 protein: CATSGGINQPQHF
V gene: TRBV5-1; J gene: TRBJ2-5; clone size: NA; CDR3 protein: CASSANEAPETQYF
V gene: TRBV7-9; J gene: TRBJ2-7; clone size: NA; CDR3 protein: CASSAGGDEQYF
V gene: TRBV20-1; J gene: TRBJ2-3; clone size: once; CDR3 protein: CSAKLSTRDVLDTQYF
V gene: TRBV11-2; J gene: TRBJ2-5; clone size: NA; CDR3 protein: CASSPGQGLQETQYF
V gene: TRBV20-1; J gene: TRBJ2-2; clone size: NA; CDR3 protein: CSATSVNTGELFF
V gene: TRBV9; J gene: TRBJ2-1; clone size: NA; CDR3 protein: CASSKGADSLYNEQFF
V gene: TRBV7-2; J gene: TRBJ2-5; clone size: once; CDR3 protein: CASSLGAGQAQETQYF
V gene: TRBV29-1; J gene: TRBJ2-7; clone size: few; CDR3 protein: CSVSGRNPYEQYF
V gene: TRBV27; J gene: TRBJ2-7; clone size: NA; CDR3 protein: CASIPRGTGNYEQYF
V gene: TRBV20-1; J gene: TRBJ2-1; clone size: NA; CDR3 protein: CSAAGTTQYNEQFF
V gene: TRBV29-1; J gene: TRBJ1-2; clone size: NA; CDR3 protein: CSVPGTGSLYGYTF
V gene: TRBV25-1; J gene: TRBJ2-5; clone size: NA; CDR3 protein: CASSVHYGTPAQETQYF
V gene: TRBV7-2; J gene: TRBJ1-2; clone size: NA; CDR3 protein: CASSLGSRTANYGYTF
V gene: TRBV3-1; J gene: TRBJ2-7; clone size: NA; CDR3 protein: CASSQGPGQHYEQYF
V gene: TRBV30; J gene: TRBJ2-3; clone size: NA; CDR3 protein: CAWSVGMTDTQYF
V gene: TRBV2; J gene: TRBJ2-1; clone size: NA; CDR3 protein: CASRPSDNEQFF
V gene: TRBV4-1; J gene: TRBJ2-1; clone size: NA; CDR3 protein: CASRPSGLGNEQFF
V gene: TRBV29-1; J gene: TRBJ1-4; clone size: NA; CDR3 protein: CSAQSYTELFF
V gene: TRBV7-9; J gene: TRBJ1-2; clone size: NA; CDR3 protein: CASSSTAGLNYGYTF
V gene: TRBV6-5; J gene: TRBJ2-2; clone size: NA; CDR3 protein: CASSYRTPSPGELFF
V gene: TRBV29-1; J gene: TRBJ1-2; clone size: NA; CDR3 protein: CSVGHPRGGTANYGYTF
V gene: TRBV28; J gene: TRBJ2-1; clone size: once; CDR3 protein: CASSLAGEGEQFF
V gene: TRBV15; J gene: TRBJ2-1; clone size: NA; CDR3 protein: CATSKAPGGQSNEQFF
V gene: TRBV29-1; J gene: TRBJ2-5; clone size: NA; CDR3 protein: CSVEPGVGETQYF
V gene: TRBV4-1; J gene: TRBJ1-1; clone size: NA; CDR3 protein: CASSQDPGTGALQVTEAFF
V gene: TRBV19; J gene: TRBJ2-1; clone size: NA; CDR3 protein: CASSIVSSNNEQFF
V gene: TRBV23-1; J gene: TRBJ2-1; clone size: NA; CDR3 protein: CASSQQDGEQFF
V gene: TRBV29-1; J gene: TRBJ2-1; clone size: NA; CDR3 protein: CSVHLAADNEQFF
V gene: TRBV7-8; J gene: TRBJ1-2; clone size: NA; CDR3 protein: CASSLRDRAVYGYTF
V gene: TRBV6-4; J gene: TRBJ1-6; clone size: NA; CDR3 protein: CATRVYNSPLHF
V gene: TRBV6-2/TRBV6-3; J gene: TRBJ2-7; clone size: NA; CDR3 protein: CASSYLAAGGPPEQYF
V gene: TRBV29-1; J gene: TRBJ1-2; clone size: NA; CDR3 protein: CSVEKRITGNYGYTF
V gene: TRBV14; J gene: TRBJ2-7; clone size: NA; CDR3 protein: CASRGASYEQYF
V gene: TRBV27; J gene: TRBJ2-7; clone size: NA; CDR3 protein: CASSSRRQGAVVYEQYF
V gene: TRBV11-2; J gene: TRBJ1-2; clone size: NA; CDR3 protein: CASSLVLDNYGYTF
V gene: TRBV14; J gene: TRBJ2-1; clone size: NA; CDR3 protein: CASSPLLVSSYNEQFF
V gene: TRBV6-2/TRBV6-3; J gene: TRBJ2-1; clone size: NA; CDR3 protein: CASSYSRDRQFF
V gene: TRBV14; J gene: TRBJ1-1; clone size: NA; CDR3 protein: CASTLGTVNTEAFF
V gene: TRBV7-9; J gene: TRBJ1-2; clone size: NA; CDR3 protein: CASSLGRDNYGYTF
V gene: TRBV27; J gene: TRBJ2-1; clone size: NA; CDR3 protein: CASSSLRTGGYSYNEQFF
V gene: TRBV27; J gene: TRBJ2-1; clone size: NA; CDR3 protein: CASSFGTSGSNEQFF
V gene: TRBV2; J gene: TRBJ2-7; clone size: NA; CDR3 protein: CASSESLQGSYEQYF
V gene: TRBV20-1; J gene: TRBJ2-5; clone size: NA; CDR3 protein: CSARPYVASGGETTYQETQYF